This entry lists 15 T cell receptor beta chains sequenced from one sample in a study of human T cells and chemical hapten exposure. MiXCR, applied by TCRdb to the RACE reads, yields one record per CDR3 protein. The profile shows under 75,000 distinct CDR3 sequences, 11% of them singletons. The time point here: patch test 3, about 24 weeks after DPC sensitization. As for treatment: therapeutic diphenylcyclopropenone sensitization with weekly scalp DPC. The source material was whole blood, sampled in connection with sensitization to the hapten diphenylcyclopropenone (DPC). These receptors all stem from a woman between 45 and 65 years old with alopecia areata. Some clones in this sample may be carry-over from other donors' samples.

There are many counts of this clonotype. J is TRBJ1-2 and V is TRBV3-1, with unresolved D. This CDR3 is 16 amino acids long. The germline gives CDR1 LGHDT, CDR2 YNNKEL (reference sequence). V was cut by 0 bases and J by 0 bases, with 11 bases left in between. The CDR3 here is CASSQELWGSNYGYTF. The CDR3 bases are TGTGCCAGCAGCCAAGAGTTATGGGGATCTAACTATGGCTACACCTTC.

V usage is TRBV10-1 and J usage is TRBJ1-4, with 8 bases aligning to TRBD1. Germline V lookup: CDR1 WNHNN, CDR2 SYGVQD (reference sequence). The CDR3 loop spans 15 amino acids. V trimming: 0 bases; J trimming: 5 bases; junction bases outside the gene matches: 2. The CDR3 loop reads CASSESGTGNEKLFF. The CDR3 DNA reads TGCGCCAGCAGTGAGTCGGGGACAGGCAATGAAAAACTGTTTTTT.

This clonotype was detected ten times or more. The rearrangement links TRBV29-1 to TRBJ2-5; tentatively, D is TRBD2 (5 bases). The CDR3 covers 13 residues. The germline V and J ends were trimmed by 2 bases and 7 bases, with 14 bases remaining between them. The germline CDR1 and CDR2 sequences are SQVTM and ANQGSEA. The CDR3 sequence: CSVEISAGGTQYF. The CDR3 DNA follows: TGCAGCGTTGAAATCTCGGCAGGAGGGACCCAGTACTTC.

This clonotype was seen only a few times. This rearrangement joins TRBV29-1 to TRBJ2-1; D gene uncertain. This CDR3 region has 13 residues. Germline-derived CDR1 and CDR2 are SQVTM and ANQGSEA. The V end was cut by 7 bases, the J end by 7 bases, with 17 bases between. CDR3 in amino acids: CSAWIVPKNEQFF. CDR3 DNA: TGCAGCGCTTGGATAGTACCAAAGAATGAGCAGTTCTTC.

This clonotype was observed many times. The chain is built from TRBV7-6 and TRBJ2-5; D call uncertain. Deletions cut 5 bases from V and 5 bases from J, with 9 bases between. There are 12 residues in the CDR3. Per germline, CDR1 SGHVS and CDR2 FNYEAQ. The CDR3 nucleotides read TGTGCCAGCAGCCCTACGAGGGAGACCCAGTACTTC. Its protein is CASSPTRETQYF.

As DNA, the CDR3 is TGTGCCAGCAGCTTAGTACTAGCGGGAGGCATGTTACTCTACGAGCAGTACTTC. Protein: CASSLVLAGGMLLYEQYF. This rearrangement joins TRBV11-2 to TRBJ2-7; 12 nucleotides align to TRBD2. Germline CDR1 SGHAT, CDR2 FQNNGV. The length of the CDR3 is 18 residues. V dropped 1 base and J dropped 3; count of bases not matched to a gene: 10.

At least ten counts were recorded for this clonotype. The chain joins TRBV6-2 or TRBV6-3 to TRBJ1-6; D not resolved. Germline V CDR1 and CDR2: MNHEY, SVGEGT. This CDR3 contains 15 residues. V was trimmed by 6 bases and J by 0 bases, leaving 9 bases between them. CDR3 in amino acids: CASRPTVSYNSPLHF. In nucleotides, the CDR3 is TGTGCCAGCAGACCGACCGTCTCCTATAATTCACCCCTCCACTTT.

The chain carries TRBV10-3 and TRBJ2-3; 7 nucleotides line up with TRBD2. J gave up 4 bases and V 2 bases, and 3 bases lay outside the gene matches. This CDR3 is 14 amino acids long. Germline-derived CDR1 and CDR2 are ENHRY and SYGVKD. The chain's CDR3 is CAISEGLDPDTQYF. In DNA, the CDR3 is TGTGCCATCAGTGAGGGACTAGATCCAGATACGCAGTATTTT.

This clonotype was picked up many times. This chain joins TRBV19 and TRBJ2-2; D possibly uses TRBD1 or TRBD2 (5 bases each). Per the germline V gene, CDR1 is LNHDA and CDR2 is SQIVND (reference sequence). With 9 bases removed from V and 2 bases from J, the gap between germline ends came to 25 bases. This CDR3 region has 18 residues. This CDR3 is CARRHRSPGPTNTGELFF. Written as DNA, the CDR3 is TGTGCCAGACGGCATCGGTCCCCGGGACCCACTAACACCGGGGAGCTGTTTTTT.

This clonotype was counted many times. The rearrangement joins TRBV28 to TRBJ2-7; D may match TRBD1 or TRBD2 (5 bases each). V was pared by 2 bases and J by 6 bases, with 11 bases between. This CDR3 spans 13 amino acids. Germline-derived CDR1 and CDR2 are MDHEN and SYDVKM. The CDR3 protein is CASSLGGVFEQYF. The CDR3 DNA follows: TGTGCCAGCAGTTTAGGGGGAGTTTTCGAGCAGTACTTC.

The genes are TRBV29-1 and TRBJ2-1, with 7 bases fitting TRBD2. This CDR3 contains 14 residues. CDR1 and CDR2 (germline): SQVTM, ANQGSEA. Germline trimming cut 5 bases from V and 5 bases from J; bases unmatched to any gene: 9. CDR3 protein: CSVRVGGRNNEQFF. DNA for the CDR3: TGCAGCGTTCGGGTAGGCGGGAGAAACAATGAGCAGTTCTTC.

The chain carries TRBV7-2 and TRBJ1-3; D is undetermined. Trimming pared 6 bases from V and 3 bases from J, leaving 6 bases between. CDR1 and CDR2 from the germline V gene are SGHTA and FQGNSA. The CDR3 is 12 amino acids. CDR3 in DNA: TGTGCCAGCAGTTCCATTGGAAACACCATATATTTT. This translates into CASSSIGNTIYF.

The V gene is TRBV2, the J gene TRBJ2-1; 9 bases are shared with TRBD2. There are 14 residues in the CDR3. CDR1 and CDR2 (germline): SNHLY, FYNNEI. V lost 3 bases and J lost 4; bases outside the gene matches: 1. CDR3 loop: CASSDAGGYNEQFF. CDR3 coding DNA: TGTGCCAGCAGTGATGCGGGAGGGTACAATGAGCAGTTCTTC.

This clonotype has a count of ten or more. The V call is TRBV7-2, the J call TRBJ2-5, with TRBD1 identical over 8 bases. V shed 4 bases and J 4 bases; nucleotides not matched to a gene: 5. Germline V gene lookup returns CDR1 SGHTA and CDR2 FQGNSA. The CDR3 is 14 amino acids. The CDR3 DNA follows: TGTGCCAGCAGCTCAGTCAGGGGGCCAGAGACCCAGTACTTC. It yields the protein CASSSVRGPETQYF. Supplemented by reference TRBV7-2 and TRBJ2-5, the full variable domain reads GAGVSQSPSNKVTEKGKDVELRCDPISGHTALYWYRQSLGQGLEFLIYFQGNSAPDKSGLPSDRFSAERTGGSVSTLTIQRTQQEDSAVYLCASSSVRGPETQYFGPGTRLLVL.

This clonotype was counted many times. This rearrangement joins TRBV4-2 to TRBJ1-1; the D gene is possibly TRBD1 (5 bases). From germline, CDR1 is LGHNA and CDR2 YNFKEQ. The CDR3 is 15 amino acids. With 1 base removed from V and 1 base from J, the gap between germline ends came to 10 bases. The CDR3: CASSQGSGGNTEAFF. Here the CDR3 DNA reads TGTGCCAGCAGCCAAGGGTCCGGGGGGAACACTGAAGCTTTCTTT.